This T cell receptor beta chain was recovered during a study of blood T cell repertoires in COVID-19. Study-wide background: Material from acute and convalescent COVID-19 was sourced from the United States, Italy and Spain. The analysed material was cDNA or gDNA that came from T cells, B-cell-depleted T cells, or PBMCs.

Germline loops: CDR1 LNHDA, CDR2 SQIVND (reference sequence). The CDR3 totals 16 residues. Trimming shortened V by 3 bases and J by 5 bases, and 19 bases separated the two germline ends. As handled by the study authors: It was from reference gene primer amplification that nucleated cell counts were estimated. Profiled with immunoSEQ multiplex PCR; TCRdb holds only in-frame clones, not every one. V, J and clone size reflect that table, while D and trimming were determined from the DNA. The sample shows around 140,000 clones, around 72% of them seen only once. This clone was picked up a small number of times.

The sample consisted of peripheral blood. The receptor was isolated from a woman aged 55 to 70 with acute or convalescent COVID-19. The chain combines TRBV19 with TRBJ1-2; D perhaps matches TRBD1 (6 bases). The CDR3 bases are TGTGCCAGTAGTATTGGAACAGGGCGAATGATTTATGGCTACACCTTC. It codes for CASSIGTGRMIYGYTF.